This TCR beta chain was found in a study of identical twins. Only healthy Caucasians were enrolled as donors. Of note for this clonotype: Its specificity is unknown.

cDNA carried unique molecular identifiers, and a universal primer site was added by template switching. TCRdb re-analysed the 5' RACE reads in MiXCR, keeping a single row per CDR3 protein. The sample has 1.5 million to 2 million distinct CDR3 sequences, around 33% seen once. Broader study findings: Model-predicted out-of-frame TCR alpha sharing fell below observed values in monozygotic twins. These conclusions were based on statistical analysis (cross-sectional, not following the same donors).

The sequencing sample was made of cord blood. The source of this sequence is a newborn girl in good health.

The CDR3 sequence: CSAFPGFPEETQFF. The CDR3 DNA follows: TGCAGTGCTTTCCCGGGGTTCCCCGAAGAGACCCAGTTCTTC. The chain carries TRBV20-1 and TRBJ2-1; possibly TRBD2 for D (5 bases). Germline CDR1 and CDR2: DFQATT and SNEGSKA (reference sequence). This CDR3 has 14 amino acids. V was clipped by 5 bases and J by 13 bases, with 24 bases between them.